Listed here are 30 T cell receptor beta chains from one sample, sequenced in a study of blood T cell repertoires in COVID-19. Profiled with immunoSEQ multiplex PCR; TCRdb holds only in-frame clones, not every one. Found here are 250,000 to 300,000 clones, 88% of them singletons; the top ten hold around 11%. The source material was peripheral blood. Every receptor here comes from a woman aged 25 to 39 with COVID-19, enrolled during active disease.

The V call is TRBV4-3, the J call TRBJ2-3; TRBD1 agrees at 9 bases. V trimming: 4 bases; J trimming: 6 bases; junction bases outside the gene matches: 2. Germline V lookup: CDR1 LGHNA, CDR2 YSLEER. The CDR3 spans 13 residues. The CDR3 nucleotides are TGCGCCAGCAGCCGAGACAGGGGGGATACGCAGTATTTT. Its translation: CASSRDRGDTQYF.

In this sample, this clone turned up a few times. This chain joins TRBV10-1 and TRBJ2-7; TRBD2 agrees at 9 bases. This CDR3 has 15 residues. V was clipped by 11 bases and J by 9 bases; unmatched bases: 20. CDR1 is WNHNN and CDR2 is SYGVQD in the germline V gene (reference sequence). CDR3 in DNA: TGCGCCTGTACAGGGGATGCTAGCGGGATCAACGTGCAGTACTTC. Amino acid sequence: CACTGDASGINVQYF.

Only one count was recorded for this clone. This chain joins TRBV5-4 and TRBJ2-7; D perhaps matches TRBD1 (6 bases). The CDR3 sequence is 12 residues long. The V end was cut by 4 bases, the J end by 7 bases, with 12 bases between. Germline V lookup: CDR1 SGHNT, CDR2 YYREEE (reference sequence). CDR3 nucleotide sequence: TGTGCCAGCAGCCGCACGGACAGAGAGCAGTACTTC. Translation gives CASSRTDREQYF.

DNA of the CDR3: TGTGCCAGCAGTTCCGGGACAGGGGGCTTTAATGAGCAGTTCTTC. It is translated as CASSSGTGGFNEQFF. V gene TRBV27 combines with J gene TRBJ2-1, with 12 bases that match TRBD1. This CDR3 has 15 residues. Germline CDR1 is MNHEY and CDR2 is SMNVEV (reference sequence). Trimming cost V 4 bases and J 7 bases; bases outside gene matches: 5.

This chain links TRBV5-5 with TRBJ1-3; 8 nucleotides agree with TRBD1. Germline CDR1 and CDR2: SGHKS and YYEKEE (reference sequence). The CDR3 is made up of 14 amino acids. V was clipped by 2 bases and J by 4 bases; unmatched bases: 2. The CDR3 reads CASSLRTGGNTIYF. The DNA of the CDR3 is TGTGCCAGCAGCTTACGGACAGGGGGAAACACCATATATTTT.

The V gene is TRBV10-2, the J gene TRBJ1-1; D uncertain. The CDR3 totals 12 residues. Germline lookup yields CDR1 WSHSY and CDR2 SAAADI. V shed 3 bases and J shed 5 bases, with 7 bases lying between them. Here the CDR3 DNA reads TGCGCCAGCAGTGAATTGAGGACTGAAGCTTTCTTT. This gives the protein CASSELRTEAFF.

About this clone: The sample has other DNA sequences that encode this CDR3 too. V and J are TRBV5-1 and TRBJ2-5; D might be TRBD2 (6 bases). The V gene's germline CDR1 is SGHRS and CDR2 YFSETQ. Trimming removed 4 bases at V and 1 base at J, with 11 bases between. This CDR3 region has 14 residues. The CDR3 region has the DNA TGCGCCAGCAGCCCCGGAGGGGTCCAAGAGACCCAGTACTTC. Translated: CASSPGGVQETQYF.

As for this clone: Other DNA sequences in this sample translate to the same CDR3. V usage is TRBV6-1 and J usage is TRBJ2-1; TRBD2 aligns across 7 bases. The germline gives CDR1 MNHNS, CDR2 SASEGT. The ends lost 1 base at V and 9 bases at J; junction bases unmatched: 21. The CDR3 covers 19 residues. The CDR3 is CASSEGGSGGPFDGAEQFF. CDR3 DNA: TGTGCCAGCAGTGAAGGGGGTTCGGGGGGTCCTTTCGATGGGGCTGAGCAGTTCTTC.

The chain couples TRBV13 to TRBJ1-5; maybe TRBD1 (5 bases). Per the germline V gene, CDR1 is PRHDT and CDR2 is FYEKMQ (reference sequence). V gave up 5 bases and J gave up 7 bases, with 18 bases separating them. This CDR3 region has 15 residues. This CDR3 is CASSPGQTDPQPQHF. CDR3 bases: TGTGCCAGCAGCCCCGGACAAACCGACCCACAGCCCCAGCATTTT.

V is TRBV27 and J is TRBJ2-7; 7 bases are a match to TRBD1. Germline CDR1 MNHEY, CDR2 SMNVEV (reference sequence). V lost 3 bases and J lost 2; bases outside the gene matches: 7. The CDR3 has 15 amino acids. The CDR3: CASSFRGTATYEQYF. Here the CDR3 DNA reads TGTGCCAGCAGTTTCAGAGGGACAGCAACCTACGAGCAGTACTTC.

This clone has only one observation. V and J are TRBV19 and TRBJ1-1; 7 bases line up with TRBD1. Germline V CDR1 and CDR2: LNHDA, SQIVND (reference sequence). The CDR3 consists of 15 residues. The ends lost 4 bases at V and 0 bases at J; junction bases unmatched: 5. The CDR3, as DNA: TGTGCCAGTAGTAAAGAGACAGGGCTGAACACTGAAGCTTTCTTT. Amino acid sequence: CASSKETGLNTEAFF.

This chain joins TRBV6-5 and TRBJ2-7; D gene unclear. The V gene's germline CDR1 is MNHEY and CDR2 SVGAGI. V dropped 6 bases and J dropped 0 bases, with 9 bases sitting between them. The CDR3 covers 13 residues. CDR3 amino acids: CASRAGSSYEQYF. Written as DNA, the CDR3 is TGTGCCAGCAGAGCCGGGTCCTCCTACGAGCAGTACTTC.

The chain couples TRBV5-1 to TRBJ2-7; weak D call: TRBD1 (5 bases). The CDR3 length is 14 residues. The ends were cut back, 4 bases at V and 4 bases at J, with 15 bases in the middle. Germline loops: CDR1 SGHRS, CDR2 YFSETQ. Here the CDR3 reads CASSPQGASYEQYF. The CDR3 nucleotides are TGCGCCAGCAGCCCCCAAGGGGCTTCGTACGAGCAGTACTTC.

This chain joins TRBV7-8 and TRBJ1-1; perhaps TRBD1 as D (6 bases). Germline loops: CDR1 SGHVS, CDR2 FQNEAQ. V lost 7 bases, J lost 4 bases, and 16 bases lay in between. This CDR3 spans 14 amino acids. CDR3 protein: CASTWGVGGTEAFF. The DNA of the CDR3 is TGTGCCAGCACCTGGGGCGTAGGGGGCACTGAAGCTTTCTTT.

The V gene is TRBV13, the J gene TRBJ2-7; a weak D match, TRBD2 (6 bases). The CDR3 is made up of 15 amino acids. Trimming removed 3 bases from V and 1 base from J, with 13 bases in between. CDR1 PRHDT and CDR2 FYEKMQ come from the germline V gene (reference sequence). The CDR3 here is CASSFFSGSSYEQYF. CDR3 bases: TGTGCCAGCAGCTTCTTTAGCGGTTCTTCCTACGAGCAGTACTTC.

The chain has TRBV27 and TRBJ2-1; 13 nucleotides line up with TRBD2. Germline CDR1 reads MNHEY; CDR2 reads SMNVEV (reference sequence). V lost 8 bases, J lost 6 bases, and 13 bases stayed unmatched. This CDR3 is 17 amino acids long. CDR3 amino acids: CASHGTSGTSVRNEQFF. The DNA for the CDR3 is TGTGCCAGCCACGGGACTAGCGGGACTTCTGTACGCAATGAGCAGTTCTTC.

The chain uses TRBV19 and TRBJ1-4; 7 bases agree with TRBD1. The junction had 3 bases not matched to a gene; V was cut back by 6 bases and J by 8 bases. Germline loops: CDR1 LNHDA, CDR2 SQIVND (reference sequence). The CDR3 covers 12 residues. In nucleotides, the CDR3 is TGTGCCAGTAGACAGGGGAGAGAAAAACTGTTTTTT. Encoded protein: CASRQGREKLFF.

This rearrangement joins TRBV11-2 to TRBJ2-2; 7 bases match TRBD2. Trimming at V came to 4 bases and at J to 3 bases, leaving 2 bases not matched to a gene. The CDR3 loop spans 14 amino acids. Germline V gives CDR1 SGHAT, CDR2 FQNNGV. CDR3 protein: CASSSLADTGELFF. DNA of the CDR3: TGTGCCAGCAGCTCCCTAGCGGACACCGGGGAGCTGTTTTTT.

The rearrangement links TRBV5-4 to TRBJ1-1; the D is unclear. CDR1 SGHNT and CDR2 YYREEE come from the germline V gene (reference sequence). The CDR3 is made up of 13 amino acids. V gave up 4 bases and J gave up 1 base, with 8 bases separating them. CDR3 residues: CASSTPRNTEAFF. DNA of the CDR3: TGTGCCAGCAGCACCCCGCGGAACACTGAAGCTTTCTTT.

V usage is TRBV5-1 and J usage is TRBJ1-1; 8 bases are a match to TRBD1. Germline trimming cut 8 bases from V and 5 bases from J; bases unmatched to any gene: 8. Germline lookup yields CDR1 SGHRS and CDR2 YFSETQ. The CDR3 has 13 residues. CDR3 bases: TGCGCCAGTGGAACAGGGGGATGGACTGAAGCTTTCTTT. It is translated as CASGTGGWTEAFF.

The chain uses TRBV10-2 and TRBJ2-2; D uncertain. Germline V CDR1 and CDR2: WSHSY, SAAADI. CDR3 length: 14 residues. V was clipped by 7 bases and J by 1 base, with 10 bases between them. The CDR3 loop reads CASKYALNTGELFF. CDR3 DNA: TGCGCCAGCAAATACGCACTGAACACCGGGGAGCTGTTTTTT.

The rearrangement uses TRBV11-1 and TRBJ2-1; no firm D call. V was trimmed by 4 bases and J by 4 bases, leaving 5 bases between them. The CDR3 is 12 residues long. Germline assignment: CDR1 SGHAT and CDR2 FQDESV (reference sequence). For the CDR3, the DNA is TGTGCCAGCAGCTCTACTTACAATGAGCAGTTCTTC. Its translation is CASSSTYNEQFF. Variable domain in full (rest from reference TRBV11-1 and TRBJ2-1): EAEVAQSPRYKITEKSQAVAFWCDPISGHATLYWYRQILGQGPELLVQFQDESVVDDSQLPKDRFSAERLKGVDSTLKIQPAELGDSAMYLCASSSTYNEQFFGPGTRLTVL.

The genes are TRBV14 and TRBJ2-5; tentatively, D is TRBD2 (5 bases). Trimming left V 3 bases short and J 5 bases short, with 10 bases between. This CDR3 region has 13 residues. Germline loops: CDR1 SGHDN, CDR2 FVKESK. CDR3 amino acids: CASSQGSSETQYF. In DNA form, the CDR3 reads TGTGCCAGCAGCCAGGGGAGTTCCGAGACCCAGTACTTC.

The CDR3 loop reads CASDWDRGTEAFF. DNA for the CDR3: TGTGCCAGCGACTGGGACAGGGGTACTGAAGCTTTCTTT. The rearrangement uses TRBV5-8 and TRBJ1-1; 10 nucleotides line up with TRBD1. The germline gives CDR1 SGHTS, CDR2 YDEGEE. This CDR3 contains 13 residues. J was trimmed by 5 bases and V by 7 bases; bases with no gene match: 5.

The rearrangement links TRBV3-1 (or the pseudogene TRBV3-2) to TRBJ2-3, with 9 bases aligning to TRBD2. Germline V CDR1 and CDR2: LGHDT, YNNKEL (reference sequence). The length of the CDR3 is 14 residues. The ends lost 6 bases at V and 4 bases at J; junction bases unmatched: 5. Here the CDR3 DNA reads TGTGCCAGCAGTCCGAGCGGGAGGCCAGATACGCAGTATTTT. Protein: CASSPSGRPDTQYF.

This chain links TRBV2 with TRBJ2-3; 9 bases fit TRBD2. V gave up 1 base and J gave up 6 bases; unmatched junction bases: 5. Germline CDR1 reads SNHLY; CDR2 reads FYNNEI. The CDR3 length is 15 residues. CDR3: CASSEVAGGPDTQYF. For the CDR3, the DNA is TGTGCCAGCAGTGAAGTCGCGGGAGGGCCGGATACGCAGTATTTT.

This rearrangement joins TRBV11-2 to TRBJ1-1, with 8 bases that match TRBD1. V lost 3 bases to trimming and J lost 3 bases; unmatched junction nucleotides: 3. The CDR3 has 14 amino acids. Germline CDR1 SGHAT, CDR2 FQNNGV. The CDR3 coding sequence is TGTGCCAGCAGCTTTTTACAGGGGGACACTGAAGCTTTCTTT. Translation gives CASSFLQGDTEAFF.

The count of this clone is one. The rearrangement uses TRBV10-3 and TRBJ2-5; TRBD1 matches at 7 bases. CDR3 length: 14 amino acids. V was pared by 7 bases and J by 4 bases, with 9 bases of the junction left unmatched. Germline CDR1 ENHRY, CDR2 SYGVKD. DNA for the CDR3: TGTGCCATCAAGTCCACAGGGGTTAGAGAGACCCAGTACTTC. It yields the protein CAIKSTGVRETQYF.

The chain is built from TRBV6-2 or TRBV6-3 and TRBJ2-5, with 7 bases identical to TRBD2. The J segment lost 3 bases and the V segment lost 5 bases, leaving 6 bases of the junction unmatched. The CDR3 spans 14 residues. Per germline, CDR1 MNHEY and CDR2 SVGEGT. Written as DNA, the CDR3 is TGTGCCAGCAGTGCCCAGCGGGGCGAAGAGACCCAGTACTTC. Translated, it gives CASSAQRGEETQYF.

This rearrangement joins TRBV3-1 (or the pseudogene TRBV3-2) to TRBJ2-2; 12 nucleotides line up with TRBD1. J was trimmed by 5 bases and V by 1 base; bases with no gene match: 5. CDR1 and CDR2 from the germline V gene are LGHDT and YNNKEL (reference sequence). There are 17 residues in the CDR3. CDR3 in DNA: TGTGCCAGCAGCCAAGTCGGGACAGGGGGCGATACCGGGGAGCTGTTTTTT. This sequence encodes CASSQVGTGGDTGELFF.